The 30 T cell receptor beta chains below come from one sample, sequenced in a study of beta chain features in type 1 diabetes. General study points: Type 1 diabetes patients had TCRB CDR3s that were shorter (moderately but significantly so) in all four CD4+ subsets.

These receptors' antigens are unknown. As every portion of the isolated RNA was reverse transcribed, the sequencing read expressed TCRB transcripts. Profiling relied on immunoSEQ multiplex PCR, and the TCRdb table lists in-frame clones only, not all of them. The data show over 600,000 clones, with 9.5% to 15% seen just once and roughly 0.12% held by the top ten. Sequenced input: naive CD4+ T cells from blood. All receptors derive from a man aged 30-40 years with type 1 diabetes.

CDR3 in amino acids: CASSLWRGGGTGELFF. The CDR3 nucleotides read TGTGCCAGCAGCTTATGGAGGGGCGGAGGCACCGGGGAGCTGTTTTTT. The J gene is TRBJ2-2, the V gene TRBV7-2; tentatively, D is TRBD2 (6 bases). The CDR3 loop spans 16 amino acids. Per the germline V gene, CDR1 is SGHTA and CDR2 is FQGNSA. V was shortened by 2 bases and J by 4 bases, with 14 bases between the two germline ends.

The chain is built from TRBV10-3 and TRBJ2-2, with D unclear. The CDR3 runs 14 residues. CDR1 and CDR2 from the germline V gene are ENHRY and SYGVKD. The germline V and J ends were trimmed by 0 bases and 2 bases, with 4 bases remaining between them. Here the CDR3 reads CAISESSNTGELFF. In nucleotides, the CDR3 is TGTGCCATCAGTGAGTCGTCAAACACCGGGGAGCTGTTTTTT.

The CDR3 reads CASSVSGDHTGELFF. The CDR3 coding sequence is TGTGCCAGCAGTGTATCAGGGGATCACACCGGGGAGCTGTTTTTT. The chain is built from TRBV2 and TRBJ2-2, with a tentative D call TRBD1 (6 bases). The CDR3 has 15 residues. Between the trimmed V and J ends, which lost 4 bases and 3 bases, there was a span of 12 bases. Germline CDR1 reads SNHLY; CDR2 reads FYNNEI.

This chain connects TRBV7-8 to TRBJ1-4; D is unclear. The CDR3 covers 17 residues. V lost 6 bases and J lost 8, with 25 bases in between. Germline CDR1 is SGHVS and CDR2 is FQNEAQ. In DNA form, the CDR3 reads TGTGCCAGCAGGCCCCAGAGCACCCCGGCGAGAGGCGAAAAACTGTTTTTT. Encoded protein: CASRPQSTPARGEKLFF.

V is TRBV2 and J is TRBJ1-6; possible D gene TRBD1, 6 bases. The CDR3 sequence is 14 residues long. V was clipped by 3 bases and J by 13 bases, with 16 bases between them. The germline V gene encodes CDR1 SNHLY and CDR2 FYNNEI. CDR3 bases: TGTGCCAGCAGTGACAGAACAGGGCTATCTCCCCTCCACTTT. This gives the protein CASSDRTGLSPLHF.

V is TRBV28 and J is TRBJ1-6; 7 bases line up with TRBD1. Germline V gives CDR1 MDHEN, CDR2 SYDVKM. The V gene end was trimmed by 6 bases and the J gene end by 4 bases; junction bases not matched to a gene: 3. This CDR3 is 14 amino acids long. The CDR3 sequence is CASRQQGYNSPLHF. The CDR3 DNA reads TGTGCCAGCAGACAACAGGGGTATAATTCACCCCTCCACTTT.

The chain links TRBV6-6 to TRBJ1-1; D is unresolved. Trimming removed 5 bases from V and 4 bases from J, with 8 bases in between. The CDR3 runs to 12 residues. CDR1 MNHNY and CDR2 SVGAGI come from the germline V gene (reference sequence). CDR3 region: CASSKLGTEAFF. The DNA for the CDR3 is TGTGCCAGCAGTAAACTGGGCACTGAAGCTTTCTTT.

V and J are TRBV7-8 and TRBJ2-1; D is undetermined. V was pared by 4 bases and J by 2 bases, with 15 bases between. This CDR3 contains 16 residues. CDR1 and CDR2 (germline): SGHVS, FQNEAQ. As DNA, the CDR3 is TGTGCCAGCAGCTCCCCAGTCGCGGTCCCCTACAATGAGCAGTTCTTC. It translates to CASSSPVAVPYNEQFF.

There are a few counts of this clone. The rearrangement joins TRBV5-1 to TRBJ2-5, with TRBD2 matching over 10 bases. V was clipped by 3 bases and J by 3 bases; unmatched bases: 2. Looked up from germline, CDR1 is SGHRS and CDR2 is YFSETQ. The length of the CDR3 is 14 residues. In DNA form, the CDR3 reads TGCGCCAGCAGCTACGGGACTAGCGAAGAGACCCAGTACTTC. Residues: CASSYGTSEETQYF.

The chain uses TRBV2 and TRBJ2-2; unclear D gene. This CDR3 is 13 amino acids long. V shed 1 base and J shed 6 bases, with 6 bases lying between them. Germline CDR1 SNHLY, CDR2 FYNNEI. In DNA form, the CDR3 reads TGTGCCAGCAGTGAAGTGCAGGCCGGGGAGCTGTTTTTT. Its translation: CASSEVQAGELFF.

This clone appeared a few times. The genes are TRBV5-1 and TRBJ2-3, with D possibly TRBD2 on 6 matching bases. Trimming left V 5 bases short and J 7 bases short, with 20 bases between. The CDR3 is 15 amino acids. Germline V gives CDR1 SGHRS, CDR2 YFSETQ. DNA of the CDR3: TGCGCCAGCAGAAAGGACGGGGACTTCAGGAATACGCAGTATTTT. The encoded protein is CASRKDGDFRNTQYF.

The DNA for the CDR3 is TGTGCCAGCAGATTGACAGGGTTTGGCAATCAGCCCCAGCATTTT. Protein sequence: CASRLTGFGNQPQHF. The chain recombines TRBV27 with TRBJ1-5; TRBD1 aligns across 7 bases. Germline V gene sequence: CDR1 MNHEY, CDR2 SMNVEV (reference sequence). Trimming at V came to 6 bases and at J to 2 bases, leaving 7 bases not matched to a gene. CDR3 length: 15 amino acids.

This clone was observed a few times. The V and J genes are TRBV7-9 and TRBJ1-4; TRBD1 might be the D (5 bases). This CDR3 region has 17 residues. Germline values: CDR1 SEHNR, CDR2 FQNEAQ (reference sequence). Trimming pared 7 bases from V and 0 bases from J, leaving 18 bases between. The CDR3 spells CASTRSGVSATNEKLFF. CDR3 nucleotide sequence: TGTGCCAGCACCCGATCGGGGGTGTCTGCAACTAATGAAAAACTGTTTTTT.

The chain is built from TRBV2 and TRBJ1-4; 9 bases map to TRBD1. CDR3 length: 13 residues. CDR1 is SNHLY, CDR2 FYNNEI, per germline. V dropped 5 bases and J dropped 8; count of bases not matched to a gene: 3. CDR3 loop: CASSRDRGEKLFF. For the CDR3, the DNA is TGTGCCAGCAGTCGCGACAGGGGGGAAAAACTGTTTTTT. Looking up the rest from reference TRBV2 and TRBJ1-4 gives the full variable domain: EPEVTQTPSHQVTQMGQEVILRCVPISNHLYFYWYRQILGQKVEFLVSFYNNEISEKSEIFDDQFSVERPDGSNFTLKIRSTKLEDSAMYFCASSRDRGEKLFFGSGTQLSVL.

This clone appeared a few times. The J gene is TRBJ2-7, the V gene TRBV30; D is uncertain. The germline CDR1 and CDR2 sequences are GTSNPN and SVGIG (reference sequence). The CDR3 length is 12 residues. The V gene lost 1 base and the J gene lost 0 bases, with 4 bases spanning the gap. CDR3 residues: CAWSAASYEQYF. CDR3 nucleotides: TGTGCCTGGAGTGCGGCCTCCTACGAGCAGTACTTC.

This clone was detected a few times. The rearrangement uses TRBV4-2 and TRBJ1-2, with D possibly matching TRBD1 (6 bases). Germline assignment: CDR1 LGHNA and CDR2 YNFKEQ. The CDR3 extends over 13 amino acids. Trimming took 2 bases from V and 8 from J, leaving 12 bases between them. CDR3 sequence: CASSQSDSEGYTF. CDR3 sequence (DNA): TGTGCCAGCAGCCAATCGGACAGTGAGGGCTACACCTTC.

This clone appeared a single time. The gene calls are TRBV6-5 and TRBJ2-1, with 9 positions matching TRBD2. The germline V gene has CDR1 MNHEY and CDR2 SVGAGI. Unmatched junction bases numbered 5, after V lost 0 bases and J lost 8 bases. The CDR3 contains 15 residues. The CDR3, as DNA: TGTGCCAGCAGTTACTCCCTAGCGGGGTCCCATGAGCAGTTCTTC. Residues: CASSYSLAGSHEQFF.

A few counts support this clone. The rearrangement joins TRBV29-1 to TRBJ1-4, with a possible D match to TRBD1 (6 bases). The ends were cut back, 6 bases at V and 5 bases at J, with 10 bases in the middle. CDR1 is SQVTM and CDR2 is ANQGSEA in the germline V gene. This CDR3 is 12 amino acids long. The CDR3, as DNA: TGCAGCGTGACAGGAGGAAATGAAAAACTGTTTTTT. It translates to CSVTGGNEKLFF.

Written as DNA, the CDR3 is TGCGCCAGCAGCCAGGGGGACTCGACCTTACAAGAGACCCAGTACTTC. This gives the protein CASSQGDSTLQETQYF. This chain uses TRBV5-1 with TRBJ2-5; maybe TRBD1 (7 bases). Trimming took 4 bases from V and 2 from J, leaving 18 bases between them. Germline lookup yields CDR1 SGHRS and CDR2 YFSETQ. This CDR3 is 16 amino acids long.

This clone was counted only a few times. V is TRBV9 and J is TRBJ1-2; maybe TRBD1 (6 bases). This CDR3 spans 16 amino acids. The germline CDR1 and CDR2 sequences are SGDLS and YYNGEE. Trimming pared 2 bases from V and 5 bases from J, leaving 19 bases between. The CDR3 nucleotides read TGTGCCAGCAGCGTGGGCTTTGAACAGGGTCGATATGGCTACACCTTC. It specifies CASSVGFEQGRYGYTF.

This clone was seen more than once but under ten times. V and J are TRBV2 and TRBJ2-1; 10 bases agree with TRBD1. The CDR3 extends over 15 amino acids. CDR1 is SNHLY, CDR2 FYNNEI, per germline. V was pared by 4 bases and J by 10 bases, with 10 bases of the junction left unmatched. The CDR3 nucleotides are TGTGCCAGCAGTGGGTTAGGGACAGGGGCTGGCGAGCAGTTCTTC. Translated: CASSGLGTGAGEQFF. The variable domain in full, with the rest retrieved from reference TRBV2 and TRBJ2-1, is EPEVTQTPSHQVTQMGQEVILRCVPISNHLYFYWYRQILGQKVEFLVSFYNNEISEKSEIFDDQFSVERPDGSNFTLKIRSTKLEDSAMYFCASSGLGTGAGEQFFGPGTRLTVL.

This clone showed up just a few times. CDR3 in DNA: TGCGCCAGCAGCTTGTTGTCGAGGGTCGCCCACACCTTC. It codes for CASSLLSRVAHTF. This sequence joins TRBV5-1 and TRBJ1-2; unclear D gene. In germline, CDR1 is SGHRS, CDR2 YFSETQ. The CDR3 has 13 amino acids. Trimming stripped 1 base from V and 12 bases from J, with 16 bases between.

This clone was seen a handful of times. The rearrangement joins TRBV9 to TRBJ2-7; 9 positions match TRBD1. V gave up 3 bases and J gave up 5 bases; unmatched junction bases: 12. CDR1 is SGDLS, CDR2 YYNGEE, per germline. The CDR3 runs 16 residues. CDR3 in amino acids: CASSANVGQGTHEQYF. CDR3 in DNA: TGTGCCAGCAGCGCAAACGTGGGACAGGGCACCCACGAGCAGTACTTC. The full variable domain, in which reference TRBV9 and TRBJ2-7 provide the parts outside the CDR3, is DSGVTQTPKHLITATGQRVTLRCSPRSGDLSVYWYQQSLDQGLQFLIQYYNGEERAKGNILERFSAQQFPDLHSELNLSSLELGDSALYFCASSANVGQGTHEQYFGPGTRLTVT.

The CDR3 spells CSVPQGGETQYF. For the CDR3, the DNA is TGCAGCGTCCCCCAGGGAGGAGAGACCCAGTACTTC. V usage is TRBV29-1 and J usage is TRBJ2-5; the D gene is possibly TRBD2 (6 bases). The germline gives CDR1 SQVTM, CDR2 ANQGSEA. The CDR3 has 12 amino acids. V dropped 6 bases and J dropped 4 bases, with 12 bases sitting between them.

CDR3 in amino acids: CASSLQGLSSYEQYF. The CDR3, as DNA: TGTGCCAGCAGCCTACAAGGATTAAGCTCCTACGAGCAGTACTTC. J is TRBJ2-7 and V is TRBV7-9; D call uncertain. Germline CDR1 SEHNR, CDR2 FQNEAQ (reference sequence). Trimming stripped 5 bases from V and 0 bases from J, with 14 bases between. The CDR3 totals 15 residues.

V is TRBV2 and J is TRBJ2-7, with a tentative D call TRBD1 (5 bases). Per germline, CDR1 SNHLY and CDR2 FYNNEI. There are 11 residues in the CDR3. Between the trimmed V and J ends, which lost 6 bases and 3 bases, there was a span of 6 bases. The CDR3 protein is CASRDIYEQYF. The CDR3 coding sequence is TGTGCCAGCAGGGACATCTACGAGCAGTACTTC. The full variable domain, its missing parts supplied by reference TRBV2 and TRBJ2-7, is EPEVTQTPSHQVTQMGQEVILRCVPISNHLYFYWYRQILGQKVEFLVSFYNNEISEKSEIFDDQFSVERPDGSNFTLKIRSTKLEDSAMYFCASRDIYEQYFGPGTRLTVT.

To note about this clone: Other DNA sequences in this sample translate to the same CDR3. The chain links TRBV18 to TRBJ2-2; D possibly corresponds to TRBD1 (6 bases). The V end was cut by 3 bases, the J end by 5 bases, with 10 bases between. CDR3 length: 14 residues. Germline CDR1 and CDR2: KGHSH and LQKENI. The CDR3 region has the DNA TGTGCCAGCTCACCCAACAGGGCTACCGGGGAGCTGTTTTTT. It specifies CASSPNRATGELFF.

The rearrangement joins TRBV10-3 to TRBJ2-2; 8 nucleotides match TRBD1. The trim removed 4 bases at V and 4 bases at J, leaving 5 bases unmatched. From germline, CDR1 is ENHRY and CDR2 SYGVKD. This CDR3 is 15 amino acids long. This CDR3 reads CAISGTGQATGELFF. CDR3 nucleotide sequence: TGTGCCATCAGTGGGACAGGGCAGGCCACCGGGGAGCTGTTTTTT.

The chain couples TRBV7-9 to TRBJ1-6; D gene unclear. This CDR3 comprises 14 residues. Germline V lookup: CDR1 SEHNR, CDR2 FQNEAQ (reference sequence). V lost 5 bases and J lost 6, with 11 bases in between. The chain's CDR3 is CASSKDRFNSPLHF. The CDR3 region has the DNA TGTGCCAGCAGCAAAGACCGATTTAATTCACCCCTCCACTTT.

This clone was detected only a few times. This sequence joins TRBV7-2 and TRBJ2-7; D is unclear. Germline V gives CDR1 SGHTA, CDR2 FQGNSA. Trimming pared 5 bases from V and 3 bases from J, leaving 11 bases between. The CDR3 runs to 13 residues. Here the CDR3 reads CASSVAPLYEQYF. CDR3 DNA: TGTGCCAGCAGCGTTGCCCCTCTCTACGAGCAGTACTTC.